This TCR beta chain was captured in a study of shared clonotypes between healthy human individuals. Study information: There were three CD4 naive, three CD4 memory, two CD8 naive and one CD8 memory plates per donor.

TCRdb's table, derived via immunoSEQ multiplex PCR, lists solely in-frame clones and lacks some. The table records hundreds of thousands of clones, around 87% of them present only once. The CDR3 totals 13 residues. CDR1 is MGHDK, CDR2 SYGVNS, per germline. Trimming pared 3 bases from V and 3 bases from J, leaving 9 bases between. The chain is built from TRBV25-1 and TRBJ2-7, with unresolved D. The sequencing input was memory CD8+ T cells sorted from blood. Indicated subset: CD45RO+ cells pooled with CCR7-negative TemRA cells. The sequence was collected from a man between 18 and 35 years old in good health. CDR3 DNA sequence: TGTGCCAGCAGTGATTCCGGGCGCTACGAGCAGTACTTC. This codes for CASSDSGRYEQYF.